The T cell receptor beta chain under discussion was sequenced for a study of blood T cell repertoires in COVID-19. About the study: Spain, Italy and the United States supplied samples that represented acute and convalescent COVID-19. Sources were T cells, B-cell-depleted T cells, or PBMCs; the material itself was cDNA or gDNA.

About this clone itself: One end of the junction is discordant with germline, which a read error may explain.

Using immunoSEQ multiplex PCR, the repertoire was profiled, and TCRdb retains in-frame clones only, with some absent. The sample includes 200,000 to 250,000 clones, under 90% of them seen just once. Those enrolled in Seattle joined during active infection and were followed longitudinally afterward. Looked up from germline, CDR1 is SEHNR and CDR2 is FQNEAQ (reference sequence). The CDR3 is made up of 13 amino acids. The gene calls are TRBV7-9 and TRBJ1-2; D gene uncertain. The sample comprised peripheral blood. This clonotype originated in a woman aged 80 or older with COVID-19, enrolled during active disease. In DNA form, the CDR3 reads TGTGCCAGCAGCCTAGCCTCCTCGGGAGGCTACACCTTC. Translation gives CASSLASSGGYTF.